The 5 T cell receptor beta chains in this list originate from one sample, sequenced in a study of blood T cell repertoires in COVID-19. The data were produced by immunoSEQ multiplex PCR, yet TCRdb's version contains in-frame clones alone and is incomplete. The repertoire holds under 300,000 clones, with around 90% as singletons. Input material: peripheral blood. These TCRs come from a man aged 60 to 75 who had recovered from COVID-19.

The chain has TRBV5-1 and TRBJ2-4, with D possibly being TRBD1 (5 bases). The CDR3 sequence is 13 residues long. The germline gives CDR1 SGHRS, CDR2 YFSETQ. V was shortened by 4 bases and J by 6 bases, with 11 bases between the two germline ends. The CDR3 DNA reads TGCGCCAGCAGCCTTAACCAGGGAAACATTCAGTACTTC. This encodes CASSLNQGNIQYF.

The rearrangement joins TRBV2 to TRBJ1-1; TRBD1 aligns across 8 bases. Germline CDR1 SNHLY, CDR2 FYNNEI. The length of the CDR3 is 13 residues. The V segment lost 5 bases and the J segment 12 bases; nucleotides outside the gene matches: 11. The CDR3 bases are TGTGCCAGCAGTAAAAACGGACAGGGTCATTCTTTCTTT. Translating it yields CASSKNGQGHSFF.

The V and J genes are TRBV6-5 and TRBJ2-2, with 7 bases matching TRBD1. V trimming: 8 bases; J trimming: 4 bases; junction bases outside the gene matches: 7. From germline, CDR1 is MNHEY and CDR2 SVGAGI. This CDR3 is built from 14 residues. The CDR3 protein is CASLLSGGTGELFF. CDR3 coding DNA: TGTGCCAGCCTCCTGTCAGGGGGCACCGGGGAGCTGTTTTTT.

The CDR3 is CASSTAATNEKLFF. CDR3 nucleotides: TGTGCCAGCAGTACAGCTGCAACTAATGAAAAACTGTTTTTT. The gene calls are TRBV7-9 and TRBJ1-4, with unresolved D. Between the trimmed V and J ends, which lost 6 bases and 0 bases, there was a span of 8 bases. This CDR3 is built from 14 residues. The V gene's germline CDR1 is SEHNR and CDR2 FQNEAQ (reference sequence).

V is TRBV2 and J is TRBJ2-5, with 7 bases aligning to TRBD1. This CDR3 spans 16 amino acids. After removal of 7 bases from V and 3 bases from J, the junction contained 14 bases not matched to a gene. Germline V gene sequence: CDR1 SNHLY, CDR2 FYNNEI. DNA of the CDR3: TGTGCCAGCACTGACCCCCAGAGGGGGCTTAAAGAGACCCAGTACTTC. Translation: CASTDPQRGLKETQYF.